The 17 T cell receptor beta chains below were found in one sample sequenced in a study of CD8 T cells in Susac syndrome. Random-hexamer reverse transcription was applied to about 0.5 to 1 ug RNA. TCRdb reprocessed the immunoSEQ multiplex PCR reads with MiXCR, giving one entry per CDR3 protein. The data hold 150,000 or so distinct CDR3 sequences, with just under 97% observed a single time. The sequenced sample consisted of CD8+ T cells from PBMCs. The receptors come from a human donor with multiple sclerosis.

The V and J genes are TRBV6-1 and TRBJ1-4, with no clear D. From germline, CDR1 is MNHNS and CDR2 SASEGT. Trimming took off 6 bases at V and 7 bases at J, with 9 bases between the two ends. The CDR3 is 12 amino acids. CDR3: CASSPRSEKLFF. The CDR3 DNA reads TGTGCCAGCAGCCCTAGAAGTGAAAAACTGTTTTTT.

V and J are TRBV29-1 and TRBJ2-3; TRBD1 or TRBD2 may be the D gene (5 bases each). The germline CDR1 and CDR2 sequences are SQVTM and ANQGSEA. The ends were cut back, 5 bases at V and 4 bases at J, with 16 bases in the middle. The CDR3 extends over 14 amino acids. CDR3 coding DNA: TGCAGCGTTCTGGGGGTTTTTAAGGCAGATACGCAGTATTTT. Amino acid sequence: CSVLGVFKADTQYF.

The chain carries TRBV29-1 and TRBJ2-1; D possibly corresponds to TRBD1 (6 bases). V gave up 4 bases and J gave up 0 bases, with 7 bases separating them. Germline V gene sequence: CDR1 SQVTM, CDR2 ANQGSEA. There are 13 residues in the CDR3. The CDR3 DNA reads as TGCAGCGTTGTAGGGGGCTCCTACAATGAGCAGTTCTTC. Translating gives CSVVGGSYNEQFF.

This chain joins TRBV29-1 and TRBJ2-3; D not certain. Germline CDR1 SQVTM, CDR2 ANQGSEA. This CDR3 has 13 amino acids. V lost 6 bases, J lost 0 bases, and 10 bases lay in between. CDR3 in amino acids: CSVYSFSTDTQYF. Written as DNA, the CDR3 is TGCAGCGTCTATTCGTTTAGCACAGATACGCAGTATTTT.

The gene calls are TRBV3-1 and TRBJ2-1; the D is unclear. V lost 4 bases, J lost 6 bases, and 7 bases lay in between. This CDR3 region has 12 residues. Germline V gives CDR1 LGHDT, CDR2 YNNKEL (reference sequence). DNA for the CDR3: TGTGCCAGCAGCCTATGGAGCAATGAGCAGTTCTTC. Protein sequence: CASSLWSNEQFF.

The chain employs TRBV29-1 and TRBJ1-1; tentatively, D is TRBD1 (6 bases). V lost 6 bases, J lost 4 bases, and 15 bases lay in between. Germline CDR1 is SQVTM and CDR2 is ANQGSEA. The CDR3 is made up of 13 amino acids. DNA of the CDR3: TGCAGCGTCCAAGAACAGGGAGGCACTGAAGCTTTCTTT. This sequence encodes CSVQEQGGTEAFF.

V gene TRBV7-9 combines with J gene TRBJ1-2; 7 positions agree with TRBD1. The CDR3 consists of 13 residues. The germline V gene encodes CDR1 SEHNR and CDR2 FQNEAQ (reference sequence). V trimming: 6 bases; J trimming: 7 bases; junction bases outside the gene matches: 8. The CDR3 region is CASRGTAQAGYTF. CDR3 in DNA: TGTGCCAGCAGGGGGACAGCACAGGCTGGCTACACCTTC.

The gene calls are TRBV29-1 and TRBJ1-3, with D maybe TRBD1 (6 bases). The germline V and J ends were trimmed by 0 bases and 0 bases, with 12 bases remaining between them. The CDR3 spans 16 residues. Per the germline V gene, CDR1 is SQVTM and CDR2 is ANQGSEA. CDR3 in DNA: TGCAGCGTTGAAGATCGGGGGCCGAGCTCTGGAAACACCATATATTTT. It codes for CSVEDRGPSSGNTIYF.

The sample holds one count of this clonotype. The rearrangement uses TRBV4-1 and TRBJ2-3; D is possibly TRBD1 or TRBD2 (5 bases each). CDR1 is MGHRA, CDR2 YSYEKL, per germline. The V gene lost 4 bases and the J gene lost 11 bases, with 22 bases spanning the gap. This CDR3 contains 15 residues. The CDR3 loop is CASSRIDSEGSGQYF. The CDR3, as DNA: TGCGCCAGCAGCCGCATAGACAGCGAGGGGAGTGGGCAGTATTTT.

This chain connects TRBV7-9 to TRBJ2-5, with D possibly being TRBD2 (5 bases). V lost 4 bases to trimming and J lost 4 bases, with 10 bases between them. Germline CDR1 SEHNR, CDR2 FQNEAQ (reference sequence). The CDR3 is 13 residues long. CDR3 bases: TGTGCCAGCAGCTGGACTGAGGGAGAGACCCAGTACTTC. Translated, it gives CASSWTEGETQYF.

CDR3: CASSFGQRLNTEAFF. The DNA for the CDR3 is TGTGCCAGCAGTTTCGGACAACGGTTGAACACTGAAGCTTTCTTT. The chain has TRBV6-5 and TRBJ1-1, with D possibly being TRBD1 (5 bases). V gave up 4 bases and J gave up 0 bases, with 12 bases separating them. CDR3 length equals 15 residues. Germline V gives CDR1 MNHEY, CDR2 SVGAGI.

This clonotype occurred once. The chain recombines TRBV30 with TRBJ1-2; maybe TRBD1 (6 bases). The CDR3 is 13 amino acids. The germline V and J ends were trimmed by 0 bases and 8 bases, with 13 bases remaining between them. Germline assignment: CDR1 GTSNPN and CDR2 SVGIG (reference sequence). CDR3 loop: CAWSVWGADGYTF. CDR3 sequence (DNA): TGTGCCTGGAGTGTTTGGGGGGCGGACGGCTACACCTTC.

The genes are TRBV20-1 and TRBJ1-1; no clear D gene. The CDR3 runs to 13 residues. The V end was cut by 3 bases, the J end by 0 bases, with 8 bases between. Germline V lookup: CDR1 DFQATT, CDR2 SNEGSKA (reference sequence). In DNA form, the CDR3 reads TGCAGTGCTAGTAGGGCGATGAACACTGAAGCTTTCTTT. Protein product: CSASRAMNTEAFF.

The V and J genes are TRBV27 and TRBJ1-2; TRBD1 matches 9 bases. The CDR3 runs 15 residues. Germline CDR1 is MNHEY and CDR2 is SMNVEV (reference sequence). V was pared by 6 bases and J by 6 bases, with 11 bases of the junction left unmatched. The CDR3 here is CASSYTGTGLDGYTF. The CDR3 coding sequence is TGTGCCAGCAGCTATACCGGGACAGGGTTGGATGGCTACACCTTC.

CDR3: CATSDLGGYTF. In nucleotides, the CDR3 is TGTGCCACCAGTGACCTCGGGGGCTACACCTTC. V and J are TRBV24-1 and TRBJ1-2; D is unresolved. Germline loops: CDR1 KGHDR, CDR2 SFDVKD. V was shortened by 4 bases and J by 8 bases, with 7 bases between the two germline ends. This CDR3 contains 11 residues.

The chain couples TRBV6-1 to TRBJ2-7; maybe TRBD1 (6 bases). Germline V gene lookup returns CDR1 MNHNS and CDR2 SASEGT. The ends were cut back, 5 bases at V and 4 bases at J, with 15 bases in the middle. The CDR3 length is 14 residues. The CDR3, as DNA: TGTGCCAGCAGTCACCGGGACAAGGATTACGAGCAGTACTTC. Translation gives CASSHRDKDYEQYF.

This chain uses TRBV3-1 with TRBJ2-1; no reliable D call. V gave up 0 bases and J gave up 1 base, with 16 bases separating them. The germline gives CDR1 LGHDT, CDR2 YNNKEL (reference sequence). The length of the CDR3 is 18 residues. The CDR3 region is CASSQDGPVSWSYNEQFF. The CDR3 nucleotides read TGTGCCAGCAGCCAAGATGGGCCTGTCTCATGGTCCTACAATGAGCAGTTCTTC.